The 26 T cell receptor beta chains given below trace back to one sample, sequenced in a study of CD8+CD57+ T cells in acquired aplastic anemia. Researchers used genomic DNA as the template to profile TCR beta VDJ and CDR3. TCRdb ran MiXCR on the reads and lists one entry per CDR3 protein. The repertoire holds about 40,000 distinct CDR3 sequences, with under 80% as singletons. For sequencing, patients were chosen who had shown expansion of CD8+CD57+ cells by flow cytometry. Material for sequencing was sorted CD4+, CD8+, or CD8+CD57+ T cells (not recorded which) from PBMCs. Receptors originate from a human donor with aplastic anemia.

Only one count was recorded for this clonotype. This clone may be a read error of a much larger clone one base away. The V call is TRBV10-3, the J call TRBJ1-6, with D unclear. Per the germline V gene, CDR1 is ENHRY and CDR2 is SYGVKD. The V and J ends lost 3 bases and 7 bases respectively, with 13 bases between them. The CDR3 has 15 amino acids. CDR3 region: CAISDPAGSNSPLHF. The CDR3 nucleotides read TGTGCCATCAGTGACCCCGCAGGATCGAATTCACCCCTCCACTTT.

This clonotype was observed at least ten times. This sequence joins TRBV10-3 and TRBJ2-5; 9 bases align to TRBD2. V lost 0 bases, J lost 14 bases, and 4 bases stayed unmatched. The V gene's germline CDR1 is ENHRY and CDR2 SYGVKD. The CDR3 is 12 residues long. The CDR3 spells CAISESGLASYF. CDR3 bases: TGTGCCATCAGTGAGTCGGGACTAGCTAGTTACTTC.

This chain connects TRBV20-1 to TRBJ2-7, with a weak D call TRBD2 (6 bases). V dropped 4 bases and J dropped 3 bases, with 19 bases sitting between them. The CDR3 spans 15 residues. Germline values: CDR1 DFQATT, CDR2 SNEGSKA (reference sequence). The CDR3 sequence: CSATLPVGGFYEQYF. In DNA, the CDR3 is TGCAGTGCTACCCTCCCGGTGGGGGGATTCTACGAGCAGTACTTC.

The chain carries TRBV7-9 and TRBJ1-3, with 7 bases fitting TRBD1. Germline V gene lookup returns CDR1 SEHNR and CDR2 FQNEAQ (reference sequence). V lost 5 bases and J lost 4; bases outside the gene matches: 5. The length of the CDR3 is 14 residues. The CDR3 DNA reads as TGTGCCAGCAGCCGACCGGGACAGGGAAACACCATATATTTT. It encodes CASSRPGQGNTIYF.

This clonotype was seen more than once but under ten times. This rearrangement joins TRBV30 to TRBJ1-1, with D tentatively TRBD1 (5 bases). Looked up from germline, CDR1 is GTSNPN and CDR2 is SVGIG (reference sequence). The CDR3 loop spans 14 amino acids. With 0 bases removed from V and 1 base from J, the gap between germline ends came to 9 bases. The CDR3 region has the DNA TGTGCCTGGAGTGTCGGGCAGGGGAACACTGAAGCTTTCTTT. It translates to CAWSVGQGNTEAFF.

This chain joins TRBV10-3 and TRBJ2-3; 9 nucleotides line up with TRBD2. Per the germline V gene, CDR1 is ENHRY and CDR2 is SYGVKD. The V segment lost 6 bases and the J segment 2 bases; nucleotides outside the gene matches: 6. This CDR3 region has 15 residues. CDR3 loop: CAIRMLAGNTDTQYF. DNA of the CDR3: TGTGCCATCAGGATGCTAGCGGGGAACACAGATACGCAGTATTTT.

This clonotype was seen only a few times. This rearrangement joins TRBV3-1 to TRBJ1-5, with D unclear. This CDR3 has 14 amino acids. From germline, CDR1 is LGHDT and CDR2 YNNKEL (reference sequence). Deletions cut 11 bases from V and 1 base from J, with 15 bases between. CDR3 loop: CAQPTGGSNQPQHF. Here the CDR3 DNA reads TGTGCCCAGCCGACCGGAGGGAGCAATCAGCCCCAGCATTTT.

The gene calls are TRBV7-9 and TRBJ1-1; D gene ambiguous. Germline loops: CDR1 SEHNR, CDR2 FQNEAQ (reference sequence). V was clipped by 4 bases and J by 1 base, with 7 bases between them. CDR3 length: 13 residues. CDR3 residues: CASSWAENTEAFF. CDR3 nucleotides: TGTGCCAGCAGCTGGGCTGAGAACACTGAAGCTTTCTTT.

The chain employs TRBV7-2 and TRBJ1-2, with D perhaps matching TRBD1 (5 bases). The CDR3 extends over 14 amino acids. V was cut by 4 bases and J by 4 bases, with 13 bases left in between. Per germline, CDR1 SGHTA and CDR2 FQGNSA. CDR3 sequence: CASSYQDTSYGYTF. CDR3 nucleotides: TGTGCCAGCAGCTACCAGGACACGTCCTATGGCTACACCTTC. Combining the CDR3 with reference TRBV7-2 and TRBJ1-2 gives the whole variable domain GAGVSQSPSNKVTEKGKDVELRCDPISGHTALYWYRQSLGQGLEFLIYFQGNSAPDKSGLPSDRFSAERTGGSVSTLTIQRTQQEDSAVYLCASSYQDTSYGYTFGSGTRLTVV.

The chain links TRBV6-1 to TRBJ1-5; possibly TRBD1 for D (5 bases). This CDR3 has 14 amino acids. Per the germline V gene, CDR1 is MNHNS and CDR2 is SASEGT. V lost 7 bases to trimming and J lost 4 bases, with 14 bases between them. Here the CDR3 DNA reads TGTGCCAGCATCTTGGGGGGGGGAAATCAGCCCCAGCATTTT. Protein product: CASILGGGNQPQHF.

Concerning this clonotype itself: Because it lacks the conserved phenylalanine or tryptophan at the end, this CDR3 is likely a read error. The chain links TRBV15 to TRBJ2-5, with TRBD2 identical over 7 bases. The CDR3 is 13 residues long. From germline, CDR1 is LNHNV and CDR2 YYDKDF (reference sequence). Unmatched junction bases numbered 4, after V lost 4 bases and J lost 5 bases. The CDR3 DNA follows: TGTGCCACCAGCATCTACGGGGGGGAGACCCAGTACTCC. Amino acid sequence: CATSIYGGETQYS.

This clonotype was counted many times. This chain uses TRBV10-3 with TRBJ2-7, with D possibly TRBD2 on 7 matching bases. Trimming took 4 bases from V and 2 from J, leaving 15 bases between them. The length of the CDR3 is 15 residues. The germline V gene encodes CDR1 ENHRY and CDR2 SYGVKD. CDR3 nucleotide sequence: TGTGCCATCAGTGTAGAGGGGGGGGGGACCTACGAGCAGTACTTC. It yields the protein CAISVEGGGTYEQYF.

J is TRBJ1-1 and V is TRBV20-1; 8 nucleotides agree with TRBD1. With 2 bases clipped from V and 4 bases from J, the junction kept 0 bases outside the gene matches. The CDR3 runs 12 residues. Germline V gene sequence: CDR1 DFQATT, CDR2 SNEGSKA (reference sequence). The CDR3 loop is CSARTGGTEAFF. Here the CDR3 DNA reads TGCAGTGCTAGAACAGGGGGCACTGAAGCTTTCTTT.

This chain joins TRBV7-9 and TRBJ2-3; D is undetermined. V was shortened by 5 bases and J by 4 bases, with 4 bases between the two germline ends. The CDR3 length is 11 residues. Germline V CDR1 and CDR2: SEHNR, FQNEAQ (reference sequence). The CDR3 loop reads CASSLPDTQYF. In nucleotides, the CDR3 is TGTGCCAGCAGCCTCCCAGATACGCAGTATTTT.

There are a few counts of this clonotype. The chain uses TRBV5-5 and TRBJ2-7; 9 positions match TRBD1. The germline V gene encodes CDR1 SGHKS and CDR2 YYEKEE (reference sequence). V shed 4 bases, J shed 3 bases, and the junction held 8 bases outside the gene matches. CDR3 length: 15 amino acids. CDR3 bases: TGTGCCAGCAGCCGTCCGGGACAGGGATACTACGAGCAGTACTTC. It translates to CASSRPGQGYYEQYF.

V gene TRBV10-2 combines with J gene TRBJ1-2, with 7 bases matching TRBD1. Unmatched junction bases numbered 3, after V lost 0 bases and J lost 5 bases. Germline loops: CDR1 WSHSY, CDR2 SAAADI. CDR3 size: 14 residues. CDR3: CASSESTGLYGYTF. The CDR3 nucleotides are TGCGCCAGCAGTGAGTCGACAGGGTTGTATGGCTACACCTTC.

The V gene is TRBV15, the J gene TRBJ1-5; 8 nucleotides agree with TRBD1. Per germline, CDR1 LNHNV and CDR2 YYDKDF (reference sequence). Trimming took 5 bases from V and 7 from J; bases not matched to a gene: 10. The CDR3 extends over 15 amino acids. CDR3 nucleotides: TGTGCCACCAGCCGCGACAGGGGAGTTGGACAGCCCCAGCATTTT. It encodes CATSRDRGVGQPQHF. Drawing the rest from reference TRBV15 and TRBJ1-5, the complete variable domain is DAMVIQNPRYQVTQFGKPVTLSCSQTLNHNVMYWYQQKSSQAPKLLFHYYDKDFNNEADTPDNFQSRRPNTSFCFLDIRSPGLGDTAMYLCATSRDRGVGQPQHFGDGTRLSIL.

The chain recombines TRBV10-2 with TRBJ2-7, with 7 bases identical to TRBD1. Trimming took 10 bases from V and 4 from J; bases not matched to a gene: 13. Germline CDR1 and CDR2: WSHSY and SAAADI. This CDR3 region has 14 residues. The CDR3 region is CATNRQGGYYEQYF. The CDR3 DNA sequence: TGCGCCACCAATAGACAGGGTGGTTATTACGAGCAGTACTTC.

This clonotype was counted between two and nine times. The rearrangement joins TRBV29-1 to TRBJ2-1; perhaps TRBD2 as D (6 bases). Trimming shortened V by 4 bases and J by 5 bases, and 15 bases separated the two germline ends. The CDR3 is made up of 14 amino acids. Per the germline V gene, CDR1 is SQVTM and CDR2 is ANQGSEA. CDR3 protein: CSVVRRGNDNEQFF. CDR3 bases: TGCAGCGTTGTTAGGCGGGGAAACGACAATGAGCAGTTCTTC.

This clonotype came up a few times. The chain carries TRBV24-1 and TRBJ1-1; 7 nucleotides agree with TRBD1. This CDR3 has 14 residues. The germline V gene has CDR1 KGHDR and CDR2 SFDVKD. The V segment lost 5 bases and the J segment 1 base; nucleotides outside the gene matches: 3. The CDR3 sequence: CATSAGTANTEAFF. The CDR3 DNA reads TGTGCCACCAGTGCCGGGACAGCGAACACTGAAGCTTTCTTT.

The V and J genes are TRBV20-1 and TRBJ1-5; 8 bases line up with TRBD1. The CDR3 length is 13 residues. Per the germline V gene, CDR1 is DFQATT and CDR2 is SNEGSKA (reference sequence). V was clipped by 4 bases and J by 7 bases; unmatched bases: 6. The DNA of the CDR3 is TGCAGTGCTACGGACAGGGTGGGACAGCCCCAGCATTTT. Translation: CSATDRVGQPQHF.

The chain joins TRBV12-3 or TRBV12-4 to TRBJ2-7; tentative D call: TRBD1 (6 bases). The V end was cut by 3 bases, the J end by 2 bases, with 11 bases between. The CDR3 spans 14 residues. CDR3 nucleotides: TGTGCCAGCAGTTTCGTCGGACAGCCCTACGAGCAGTACTTC. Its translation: CASSFVGQPYEQYF.

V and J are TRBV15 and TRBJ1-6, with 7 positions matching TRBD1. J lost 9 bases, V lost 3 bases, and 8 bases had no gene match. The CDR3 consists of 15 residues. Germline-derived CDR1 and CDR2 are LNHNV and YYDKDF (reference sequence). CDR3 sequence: CATSSSRGLGSPLHF. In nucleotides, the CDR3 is TGTGCCACCAGCAGCAGCAGGGGGTTAGGTTCACCCCTCCACTTT.

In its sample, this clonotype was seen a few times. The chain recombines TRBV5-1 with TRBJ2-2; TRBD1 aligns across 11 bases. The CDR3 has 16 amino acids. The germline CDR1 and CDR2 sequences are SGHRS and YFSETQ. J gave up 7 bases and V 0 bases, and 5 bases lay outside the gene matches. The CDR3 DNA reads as TGCGCCAGCAGCTTGGGGACAGGGGGCTTCGGCGGGGAGCTGTTTTTT. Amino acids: CASSLGTGGFGGELFF.

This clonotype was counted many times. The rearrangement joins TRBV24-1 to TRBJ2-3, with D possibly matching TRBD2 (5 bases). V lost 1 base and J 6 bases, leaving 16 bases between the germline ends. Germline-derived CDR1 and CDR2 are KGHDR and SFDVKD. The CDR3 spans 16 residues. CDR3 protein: CATSDLTGPGMDTQYF. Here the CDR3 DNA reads TGTGCCACCAGTGATTTAACCGGACCCGGGATGGATACGCAGTATTTT.

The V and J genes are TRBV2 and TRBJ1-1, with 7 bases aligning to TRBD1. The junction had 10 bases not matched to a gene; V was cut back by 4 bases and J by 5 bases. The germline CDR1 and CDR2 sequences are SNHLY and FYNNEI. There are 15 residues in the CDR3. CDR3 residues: CASSVRQGVGTEAFF. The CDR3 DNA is TGTGCCAGCAGTGTTCGACAGGGTGTAGGGACTGAAGCTTTCTTT.